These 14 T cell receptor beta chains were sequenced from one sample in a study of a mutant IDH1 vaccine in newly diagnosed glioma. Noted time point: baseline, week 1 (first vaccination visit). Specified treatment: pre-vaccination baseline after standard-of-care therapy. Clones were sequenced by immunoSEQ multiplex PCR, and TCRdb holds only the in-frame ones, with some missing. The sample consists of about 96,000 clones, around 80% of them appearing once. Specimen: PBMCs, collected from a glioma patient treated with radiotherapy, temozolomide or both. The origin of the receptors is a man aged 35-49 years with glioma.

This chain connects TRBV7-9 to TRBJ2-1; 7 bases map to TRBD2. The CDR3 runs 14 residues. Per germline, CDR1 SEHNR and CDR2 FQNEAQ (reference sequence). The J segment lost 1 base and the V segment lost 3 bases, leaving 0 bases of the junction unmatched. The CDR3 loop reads CASSFGGSYNEQFF. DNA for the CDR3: TGTGCCAGCAGCTTCGGGGGGTCCTACAATGAGCAGTTCTTC.

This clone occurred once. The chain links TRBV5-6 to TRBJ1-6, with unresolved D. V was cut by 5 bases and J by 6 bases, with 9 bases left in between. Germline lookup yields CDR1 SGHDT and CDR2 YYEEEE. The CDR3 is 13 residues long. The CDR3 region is CASSSNANSPLHF. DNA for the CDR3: TGTGCCAGCAGTTCGAATGCTAATTCACCCCTCCACTTT.

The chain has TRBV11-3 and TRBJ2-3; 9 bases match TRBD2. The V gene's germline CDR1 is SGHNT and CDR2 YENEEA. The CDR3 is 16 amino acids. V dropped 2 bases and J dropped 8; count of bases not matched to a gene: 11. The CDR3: CASSLTGGGRGSTQYF. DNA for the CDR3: TGTGCCAGCAGCTTAACTGGTGGCGGGAGGGGCTCTACGCAGTATTTT.

This CDR3 is CASSQDVTGRGGYTF. CDR3 DNA: TGCGCCAGCAGCCAAGATGTAACAGGCCGTGGGGGCTACACCTTC. The chain couples TRBV4-1 to TRBJ1-2, with D possibly matching TRBD1 (5 bases). V lost 0 bases, J lost 8 bases, and 16 bases lay in between. Germline loops: CDR1 MGHRA, CDR2 YSYEKL. The CDR3 has 15 amino acids.

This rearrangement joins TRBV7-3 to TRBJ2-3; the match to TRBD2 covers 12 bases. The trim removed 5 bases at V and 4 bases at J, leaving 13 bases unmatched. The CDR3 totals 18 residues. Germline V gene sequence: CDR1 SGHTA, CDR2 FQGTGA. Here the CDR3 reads CASSPGPTSGSFADTQYF. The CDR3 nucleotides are TGTGCCAGCAGCCCCGGCCCGACTAGCGGGAGCTTTGCAGATACGCAGTATTTT. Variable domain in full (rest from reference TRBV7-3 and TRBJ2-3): GAGVSQTPSNKVTEKGKYVELRCDPISGHTALYWYRQSLGQGPEFLIYFQGTGAADDSGLPNDRFFAVRPEGSVSTLKIQRTERGDSAVYLCASSPGPTSGSFADTQYFGPGTRLTVL.

The CDR3 reads CASSPQSRGHEQYF. The CDR3 nucleotides read TGTGCCAGCTCACCACAGAGCCGGGGCCACGAGCAGTACTTC. V and J are TRBV18 and TRBJ2-7; the D gene could be TRBD1 or TRBD2 (5 bases each). Trimming stripped 1 base from V and 5 bases from J, with 12 bases between. Germline CDR1 and CDR2: KGHSH and LQKENI. This CDR3 has 14 residues.

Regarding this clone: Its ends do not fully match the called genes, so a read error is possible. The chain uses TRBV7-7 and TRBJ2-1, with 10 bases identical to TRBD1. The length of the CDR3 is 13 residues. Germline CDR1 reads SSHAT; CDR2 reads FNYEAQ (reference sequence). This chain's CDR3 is CASSFDRGQEQFF. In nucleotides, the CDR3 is TGTGCTAGCAGTTTTGACAGGGGGCAAGAGCAGTTCTTC.

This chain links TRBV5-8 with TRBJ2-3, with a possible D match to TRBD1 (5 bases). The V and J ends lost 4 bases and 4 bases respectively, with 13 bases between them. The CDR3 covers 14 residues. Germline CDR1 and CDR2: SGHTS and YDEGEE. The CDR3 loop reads CASSAFRASDTQYF. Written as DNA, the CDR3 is TGTGCCAGCAGCGCCTTCAGGGCGTCAGATACGCAGTATTTT.

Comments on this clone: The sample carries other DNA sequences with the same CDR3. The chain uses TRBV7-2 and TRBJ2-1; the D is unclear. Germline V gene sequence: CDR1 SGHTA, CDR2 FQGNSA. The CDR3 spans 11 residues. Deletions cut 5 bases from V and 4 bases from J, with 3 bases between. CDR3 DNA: TGTGCCAGCAGCACTTACAATGAGCAGTTCTTC. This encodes CASSTYNEQFF.

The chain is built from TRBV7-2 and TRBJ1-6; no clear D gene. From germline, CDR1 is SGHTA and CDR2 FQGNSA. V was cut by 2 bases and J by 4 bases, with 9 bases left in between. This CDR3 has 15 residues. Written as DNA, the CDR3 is TGTGCCAGCAGCTTAACGATGGGATATAATTCACCCCTCCACTTT. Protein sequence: CASSLTMGYNSPLHF. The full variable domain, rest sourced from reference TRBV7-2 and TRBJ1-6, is GAGVSQSPSNKVTEKGKDVELRCDPISGHTALYWYRQSLGQGLEFLIYFQGNSAPDKSGLPSDRFSAERTGGSVSTLTIQRTQQEDSAVYLCASSLTMGYNSPLHFGNGTRLTVT.

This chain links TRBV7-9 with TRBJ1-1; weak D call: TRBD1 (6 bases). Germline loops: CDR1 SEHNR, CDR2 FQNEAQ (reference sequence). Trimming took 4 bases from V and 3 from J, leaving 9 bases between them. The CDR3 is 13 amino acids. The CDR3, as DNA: TGTGCCAGCAGCTCGGACAGATACACTGAAGCTTTCTTT. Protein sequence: CASSSDRYTEAFF.

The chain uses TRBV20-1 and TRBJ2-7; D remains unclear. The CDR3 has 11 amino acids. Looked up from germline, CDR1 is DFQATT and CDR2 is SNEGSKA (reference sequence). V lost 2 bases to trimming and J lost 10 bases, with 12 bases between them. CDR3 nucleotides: TGCAGTGCTAGAATTTTGGCGGATCAGTACTTC. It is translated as CSARILADQYF.

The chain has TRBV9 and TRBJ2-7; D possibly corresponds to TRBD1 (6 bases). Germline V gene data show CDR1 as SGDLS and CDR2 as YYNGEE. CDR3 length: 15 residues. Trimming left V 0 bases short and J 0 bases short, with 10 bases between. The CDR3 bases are TGTGCCAGCAGCGTAGGTCTGGACAGCTCCTACGAGCAGTACTTC. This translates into CASSVGLDSSYEQYF.

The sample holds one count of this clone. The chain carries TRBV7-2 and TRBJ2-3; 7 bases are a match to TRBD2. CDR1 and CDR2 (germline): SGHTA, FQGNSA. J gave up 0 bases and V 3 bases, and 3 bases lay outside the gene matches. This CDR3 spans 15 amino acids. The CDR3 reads CASSFLAESTDTQYF. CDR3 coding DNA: TGTGCCAGCAGCTTTCTAGCGGAAAGCACAGATACGCAGTATTTT.